These 30 T cell receptor beta chains came from one sample sequenced in a study of cytomegalovirus exposure and HLA in healthy donors. PCR employed 60 Vbeta and 13 Jbeta primers. The assay was immunoSEQ multiplex PCR, and TCRdb's table has in-frame clones only and misses some. The table lists around 140,000 clones. The sequencing sample was made of PBMCs. These receptors came from a male donor in good health and CMV-seronegative.

The chain joins TRBV18 to TRBJ2-4; TRBD2 agrees at 7 bases. Germline V CDR1 and CDR2: KGHSH, LQKENI. Trimming took 2 bases from V and 7 from J; bases not matched to a gene: 8. There are 15 residues in the CDR3. The CDR3 DNA follows: TGTGCCAGCTCACCATCGAGCGGGATGAGGAACATTCAGTACTTC. The encoded protein is CASSPSSGMRNIQYF.

The rearrangement uses TRBV7-9 and TRBJ1-2; TRBD1 matches 8 bases. This CDR3 comprises 15 residues. Germline V CDR1 and CDR2: SEHNR, FQNEAQ (reference sequence). The V segment lost 3 bases and the J segment 6 bases; nucleotides outside the gene matches: 9. CDR3 in DNA: TGTGCCAGCAGCTTGACTCAGGACAGGGAGAATGGCTACACCTTC. Its protein product is CASSLTQDRENGYTF.

The chain uses TRBV29-1 and TRBJ2-1; 12 bases align to TRBD2. The trim removed 2 bases at V and 16 bases at J, leaving 9 bases unmatched. This CDR3 spans 13 amino acids. Looked up from germline, CDR1 is SQVTM and CDR2 is ANQGSEA. The CDR3 loop is CSVESASGRAKFF. The DNA for the CDR3 is TGCAGCGTTGAATCCGCTAGCGGGAGGGCCAAATTCTTC.

The V and J genes are TRBV29-1 and TRBJ2-6; D ambiguous. Germline V gives CDR1 SQVTM, CDR2 ANQGSEA. V was pared by 0 bases and J by 0 bases, with 3 bases between. CDR3 length: 14 residues. CDR3: CSVEESSGANVLTF. CDR3 nucleotides: TGCAGCGTTGAAGAGAGCTCTGGGGCCAACGTCCTGACTTTC.

The CDR3, as DNA: TGTGCCTCGCACTTGGCGGGAGAGGAGACCCAGTACTTC. Encoded protein: CASHLAGEETQYF. The rearrangement joins TRBV6-6 to TRBJ2-5; 7 nucleotides agree with TRBD2. CDR1 and CDR2 from the germline V gene are MNHNY and SVGAGI (reference sequence). This CDR3 contains 13 residues. The V gene end was trimmed by 11 bases and the J gene end by 5 bases; junction bases not matched to a gene: 11.

The chain joins TRBV25-1 to TRBJ2-3; D gene uncertain. The germline V and J ends were trimmed by 5 bases and 3 bases, with 12 bases remaining between them. Germline loops: CDR1 MGHDK, CDR2 SYGVNS. The CDR3 extends over 14 amino acids. The CDR3 coding sequence is TGTGCCAGCAGTCGCAGAAATCCTACAGATACGCAGTATTTT. It yields the protein CASSRRNPTDTQYF.

The gene calls are TRBV28 and TRBJ1-6, with 10 bases identical to TRBD1. The CDR3 contains 15 residues. V gave up 8 bases and J gave up 9 bases; unmatched junction bases: 10. Per germline, CDR1 MDHEN and CDR2 SYDVKM. CDR3: CASRLLGQGSSPLHF. DNA of the CDR3: TGTGCCAGCCGCCTCCTGGGACAGGGGAGTTCACCCCTCCACTTT.

The chain joins TRBV18 to TRBJ2-3; D is unresolved. The CDR3 sequence is 14 residues long. Trimming removed 1 base at V and 4 bases at J, with 9 bases between. Germline V gives CDR1 KGHSH, CDR2 LQKENI. CDR3 residues: CASSPLDSPDTQYF. The CDR3 DNA is TGTGCCAGCTCACCACTTGACTCCCCAGATACGCAGTATTTT.

This chain joins TRBV30 and TRBJ1-5, with D maybe TRBD1 (5 bases). This CDR3 region has 12 residues. The ends were cut back, 2 bases at V and 4 bases at J, with 6 bases in the middle. CDR1 and CDR2 from the germline V gene are GTSNPN and SVGIG (reference sequence). CDR3 sequence: CAWSSGNQPQHF. In DNA, the CDR3 is TGTGCCTGGAGTTCAGGGAATCAGCCCCAGCATTTT. Based on the CDR3 plus reference TRBV30 and TRBJ1-5, the full variable domain is SQTIHQWPATLVQPVGSPLSLECTVEGTSNPNLYWYRQAAGRGLQLLFYSVGIGQISSEVPQNLSASRPQDRQFILSSKKLLLSDSGFYLCAWSSGNQPQHFGDGTRLSIL.

The V gene is TRBV29-1, the J gene TRBJ2-5; 7 nucleotides line up with TRBD2. Germline V gene sequence: CDR1 SQVTM, CDR2 ANQGSEA. V dropped 7 bases and J dropped 0; count of bases not matched to a gene: 2. The CDR3 extends over 12 amino acids. The CDR3 DNA reads as TGCAGCGGGGAGGGGAACCAAGAGACCCAGTACTTC. This translates into CSGEGNQETQYF.

The CDR3 loop reads CASSETRQGERETQYF. CDR3 nucleotide sequence: TGTGCCAGCAGCGAGACTCGACAGGGTGAAAGAGAGACCCAGTACTTC. The J gene is TRBJ2-5, the V gene TRBV7-3, with TRBD1 matching over 7 bases. J was trimmed by 4 bases and V by 5 bases; bases with no gene match: 13. The V gene's germline CDR1 is SGHTA and CDR2 FQGTGA. This CDR3 has 16 amino acids.

The gene calls are TRBV28 and TRBJ2-6; D remains ambiguous. V was pared by 5 bases and J by 2 bases, with 13 bases between. The CDR3 is 16 residues long. Germline CDR1 MDHEN, CDR2 SYDVKM. The CDR3, as DNA: TGTGCCAGCAGTCGTCCGAGTGCGGCTGGGGCCAACGTCCTGACTTTC. Its protein is CASSRPSAAGANVLTF.

V usage is TRBV7-9 and J usage is TRBJ2-7; D is uncertain. Germline loops: CDR1 SEHNR, CDR2 FQNEAQ (reference sequence). CDR3 length: 13 residues. V was trimmed by 5 bases and J by 3 bases, leaving 11 bases between them. CDR3 loop: CASSLQAHYEQYF. CDR3 sequence (DNA): TGTGCCAGCAGCCTCCAGGCCCACTACGAGCAGTACTTC.

The V call is TRBV29-1, the J call TRBJ2-5; no firm D call. CDR3 size: 10 residues. Per the germline V gene, CDR1 is SQVTM and CDR2 is ANQGSEA. Trimming pared 5 bases from V and 3 bases from J, leaving 4 bases between. The DNA for the CDR3 is TGCAGCGTTTCTAAAGAGACCCAGTACTTC. Translated: CSVSKETQYF.

This chain uses TRBV5-1 with TRBJ2-1, with D unclear. Per germline, CDR1 SGHRS and CDR2 YFSETQ. The CDR3 spans 13 residues. Trimming removed 4 bases at V and 7 bases at J, with 12 bases between. CDR3 in DNA: TGCGCCAGCAGCGCTATCCTAGGAAATGAGCAGTTCTTC. Translation gives CASSAILGNEQFF.

This chain connects TRBV19 to TRBJ2-7; no reliable D call. V lost 2 bases and J 5 bases, leaving 10 bases between the germline ends. Germline CDR1 is LNHDA and CDR2 is SQIVND (reference sequence). The CDR3 is 13 amino acids. The CDR3 nucleotides read TGTGCCAGTAGTATATCAGCGTTCGACGAGCAGTACTTC. It specifies CASSISAFDEQYF.

The chain has TRBV10-3 and TRBJ2-3; TRBD2 matches at 14 bases. Germline loops: CDR1 ENHRY, CDR2 SYGVKD. J gave up 6 bases and V 10 bases, and 12 bases lay outside the gene matches. This CDR3 comprises 16 residues. The CDR3 DNA follows: TGTGCCACCTCGGGACTAGCGGGAGTATCCAGTGATACGCAGTATTTT. Its protein is CATSGLAGVSSDTQYF.

The chain couples TRBV4-2 to TRBJ2-7; 7 bases are a match to TRBD1. J was trimmed by 6 bases and V by 0 bases; bases with no gene match: 11. Germline CDR1 and CDR2: LGHNA and YNFKEQ. CDR3 length: 16 amino acids. CDR3 in DNA: TGTGCCAGCAGCCAAGATATCAGGGGACAGTCTACCGAGCAGTACTTC. This translates into CASSQDIRGQSTEQYF.

The genes are TRBV30 and TRBJ1-2, with 8 bases matching TRBD1. The CDR3 totals 13 residues. CDR1 and CDR2 from the germline V gene are GTSNPN and SVGIG (reference sequence). Trimming removed 0 bases from V and 8 bases from J; junction bases left unmatched: 5. The CDR3 region is CAWSVGQGIGYTF. The DNA for the CDR3 is TGTGCCTGGAGTGTAGGACAGGGTATAGGCTACACCTTC.

This sequence joins TRBV5-1 and TRBJ1-1; D is possibly TRBD1 (6 bases). V lost 0 bases, J lost 4 bases, and 13 bases lay in between. The V gene's germline CDR1 is SGHRS and CDR2 YFSETQ. The CDR3 is made up of 15 amino acids. The CDR3 DNA reads TGCGCCAGCAGCTTGGTCAGGGGTGGGATCACTGAAGCTTTCTTT. Its translation: CASSLVRGGITEAFF.

V is TRBV7-8 and J is TRBJ2-3; TRBD2 is a possible D gene (5 bases). The ends were cut back, 3 bases at V and 2 bases at J, with 9 bases in the middle. Per germline, CDR1 SGHVS and CDR2 FQNEAQ. The CDR3 extends over 14 amino acids. CDR3 residues: CASSFNGNTDTQYF. Here the CDR3 DNA reads TGTGCCAGCAGCTTTAACGGGAACACAGATACGCAGTATTTT. The full variable domain, completed using reference TRBV7-8 and TRBJ2-3, is GAGVSQSPRYKVAKRGQDVALRCDPISGHVSLFWYQQALGQGPEFLTYFQNEAQLDKSGLPSDRFFAERPEGSVSTLKIQRTQQEDSAVYLCASSFNGNTDTQYFGPGTRLTVL.

V usage is TRBV30 and J usage is TRBJ2-7; the D gene is possibly TRBD1 (6 bases). The CDR3 is 11 amino acids. V lost 5 bases and J lost 3, with 8 bases in between. Germline values: CDR1 GTSNPN, CDR2 SVGIG (reference sequence). The CDR3 DNA sequence: TGTGCCTGGGCAGGGGACTACGAGCAGTACTTC. The encoded protein is CAWAGDYEQYF.

This chain joins TRBV28 and TRBJ1-2; no clear D gene. The CDR3 consists of 15 residues. Germline CDR1 is MDHEN and CDR2 is SYDVKM. V lost 3 bases to trimming and J lost 3 bases, with 14 bases between them. This chain's CDR3 is CASSFLEDRDYGYTF. The CDR3 bases are TGTGCCAGCAGTTTTCTGGAGGATCGGGACTATGGCTACACCTTC.

Concerning this clone itself: A read error may account for a junction end that differs from germline. V gene TRBV27 combines with J gene TRBJ2-7; 7 nucleotides match TRBD1. The germline V gene encodes CDR1 MNHEY and CDR2 SMNVEV (reference sequence). This CDR3 is built from 14 residues. The CDR3 region is CASSLSTGVYEQYF. The CDR3 DNA reads TGTGCCAGCAGTCTATCTACAGGGGTCTACGAGCAGTACTTC.

V is TRBV6-6 and J is TRBJ1-2; D gene uncertain. Trimming stripped 8 bases from V and 0 bases from J, with 10 bases between. The CDR3 spans 13 residues. The germline gives CDR1 MNHNY, CDR2 SVGAGI (reference sequence). The CDR3: CASGTGSNYGYTF. DNA for the CDR3: TGTGCCAGCGGCACGGGATCTAACTATGGCTACACCTTC.

This chain joins TRBV29-1 and TRBJ1-1; 7 bases are shared with TRBD1. V lost 2 bases to trimming and J lost 10 bases; unmatched junction nucleotides: 13. This CDR3 region has 14 residues. Per the germline V gene, CDR1 is SQVTM and CDR2 is ANQGSEA. The CDR3 sequence is CSVESSPGQKAAFF. CDR3 coding DNA: TGCAGCGTTGAATCCTCCCCGGGACAGAAGGCAGCTTTCTTT.

V is TRBV5-6 and J is TRBJ1-2; D not certain. CDR1 is SGHDT, CDR2 YYEEEE, per germline. Trimming removed 5 bases at V and 8 bases at J, with 16 bases between. The CDR3 contains 13 residues. The CDR3 loop is CASSSGGIQGYTF. The DNA for the CDR3 is TGTGCCAGCAGTTCCGGCGGGATACAAGGCTACACCTTC.

The chain links TRBV2 to TRBJ2-1, with 11 bases fitting TRBD2. The length of the CDR3 is 17 residues. Germline V lookup: CDR1 SNHLY, CDR2 FYNNEI. J gave up 4 bases and V 2 bases, and 7 bases lay outside the gene matches. As DNA, the CDR3 is TGTGCCAGCAGTGAACTCGAGGGGACTAGCGGATACAATGAGCAGTTCTTC. Protein: CASSELEGTSGYNEQFF. Full variable domain (outside the CDR3, taken from reference TRBV2 and TRBJ2-1): EPEVTQTPSHQVTQMGQEVILRCVPISNHLYFYWYRQILGQKVEFLVSFYNNEISEKSEIFDDQFSVERPDGSNFTLKIRSTKLEDSAMYFCASSELEGTSGYNEQFFGPGTRLTVL.

The chain carries TRBV7-2 and TRBJ2-2; 8 bases match TRBD1. CDR1 is SGHTA, CDR2 FQGNSA, per germline. The CDR3 totals 15 residues. V shed 3 bases, J shed 3 bases, and the junction held 3 bases outside the gene matches. Written as DNA, the CDR3 is TGTGCCAGCAGCTTTCGACAGGGGTACACCGGGGAGCTGTTTTTT. Its translation: CASSFRQGYTGELFF.

This chain connects TRBV19 to TRBJ2-3; TRBD2 matches 8 bases. Trimming removed 1 base from V and 6 bases from J; junction bases left unmatched: 12. The germline V gene has CDR1 LNHDA and CDR2 SQIVND (reference sequence). The CDR3 contains 17 residues. CDR3 bases: TGTGCCAGTAGTATAGCTCGGGCACTAGCGGCGGTGGATACGCAGTATTTT. It translates to CASSIARALAAVDTQYF.